This TCR beta chain was observed in a study of blood T cell repertoires in COVID-19. TCRdb's table, derived via immunoSEQ multiplex PCR, lists solely in-frame clones and lacks some. The sample shows about 200,000 clones, 70% to 90% of them seen only once. The length of the CDR3 is 15 residues. Germline V gene sequence: CDR1 LGHDT, CDR2 YNNKEL (reference sequence). V shed 3 bases and J 3 bases; nucleotides not matched to a gene: 1. This receptor was taken from a woman of 80 years or more with acute or convalescent COVID-19. The chain couples TRBV3-1 (or the pseudogene TRBV3-2) to TRBJ2-7; 14 nucleotides agree with TRBD2. Source material: peripheral blood. CDR3 in amino acids: CASSHGTSGGYEQYF. CDR3 coding DNA: TGTGCCAGCAGCCATGGGACTAGCGGGGGCTACGAGCAGTACTTC.